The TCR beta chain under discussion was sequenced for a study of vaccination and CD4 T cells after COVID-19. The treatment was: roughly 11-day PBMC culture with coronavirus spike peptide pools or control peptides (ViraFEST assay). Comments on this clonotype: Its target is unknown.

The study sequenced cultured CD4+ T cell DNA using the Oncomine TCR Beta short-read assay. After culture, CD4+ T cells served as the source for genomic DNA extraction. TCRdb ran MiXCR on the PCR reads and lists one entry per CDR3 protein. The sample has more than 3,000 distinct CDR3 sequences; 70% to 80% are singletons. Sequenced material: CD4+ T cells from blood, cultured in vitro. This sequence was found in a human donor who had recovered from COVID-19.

The CDR3 nucleotides read TGTGCCAGCAGTGGAAGACAGGGTTCTAGCACAGATACGCAGTATTTT. Translated, it gives CASSGRQGSSTDTQYF. The chain couples TRBV6-1 to TRBJ2-3; 7 bases fit TRBD1. This CDR3 has 16 residues. Per the germline V gene, CDR1 is MNHNS and CDR2 is SASEGT. V trimming: 4 bases; J trimming: 0 bases; junction bases outside the gene matches: 7.